Following are 4 T cell receptor beta chains from one sample sequenced in a study of control samples from healthy donors and cancer patients. Clones were read by immunoSEQ multiplex PCR, and TCRdb kept only the in-frame ones, dropping some. The repertoire holds tens of thousands of clones, with 91% as singletons. The sequenced material came from PBMCs. These receptors came from a man aged 25-45 years with colorectal cancer.

The J gene is TRBJ1-6, the V gene TRBV3-1 (or the pseudogene TRBV3-2); TRBD1 is a possible D gene (5 bases). V lost 3 bases and J lost 4, with 13 bases in between. The germline V gene has CDR1 LGHDT and CDR2 YNNKEL (reference sequence). This CDR3 is 16 amino acids long. Here the CDR3 DNA reads TGTGCCAGCAGCCAGGGGGTAACCTTTTATAATTCACCCCTCCACTTT. As protein: CASSQGVTFYNSPLHF.

The chain is built from TRBV30 and TRBJ1-1; D unresolved. Germline CDR1 reads GTSNPN; CDR2 reads SVGIG (reference sequence). The ends were cut back, 0 bases at V and 2 bases at J, with 7 bases in the middle. This CDR3 is 13 amino acids long. The CDR3 DNA reads TGTGCCTGGAGTGTAGACCGTAACACTGAAGCTTTCTTT. It translates to CAWSVDRNTEAFF.

This chain links TRBV21-1 with TRBJ2-7; the DNA was not compared with TRBD2, the D call given in the table. TRBV21-1 is a recognized pseudogene. This CDR3 has 17 amino acids. The CDR3 spells CASSAPLGGDRAREQYF. CDR3 coding DNA: TGTGCCAGCAGCGCTCCGCTGGGCGGGGATAGGGCGCGCGAGCAGTACTTC.

The rearrangement joins TRBV5-1 to TRBJ2-2; no firm D call. The germline CDR1 and CDR2 sequences are SGHRS and YFSETQ. The CDR3 has 14 residues. V shed 3 bases and J shed 1 base, with 7 bases lying between them. CDR3 amino acids: CASSSLGNTGELFF. As DNA, the CDR3 is TGCGCCAGCAGCTCCCTGGGGAACACCGGGGAGCTGTTTTTT.